Given below is one T cell receptor beta chain in context. The target of this receptor is not known. Base qualities are not recorded, but no much larger clone differs from it by a single base. This sample was taken from a study of OX40 agonist ivuxolimab in advanced cancers. Looking at the study overall: Ivuxolimab, which targeted the costimulatory receptor OX40 (CD134), was an agonistic, fully human IgG2 monoclonal antibody. In the dose-escalation cohort, roughly 82% of patients were male, and the mean age was around 60 years with a range of about 20 to 90. Partial responses occurred in three dose-escalation patients: two with cutaneous melanoma and one with hepatocellular carcinoma. Of the roughly 52 dose-escalation patients, hepatocellular carcinoma was present in about 19, melanoma in approximately 15, renal cell carcinoma in 9 and head and neck cancer in 9. Intravenous ivuxolimab was administered to patients every 2 weeks at six dose levels: 0.01, 0.1, 0.3, 1.5, 3 and 10 mg/kg. The paper covers the monotherapy dose-escalation part of the phase I ivuxolimab trial, which included N ≈ 54 patients. The point of sequencing TCRbeta in the periphery was to test whether ivuxolimab changed TCR sequence diversity and drove clonal T-cell expansion. Patients were allowed to have had prior anti-PD-1, anti-PD-L1 or anti-CTLA-4 therapy, and around two fifths of the dose-escalation patients had been treated with checkpoint inhibitors. Here is what the overall study found, with its caveats: After ivuxolimab, more expanded clones were found on average in CD8+ T cells than in CD4+ T cells. Low levels of normalized T-cell clonal expansion were also seen in some nonresponding patients. Clonal expansion of both CD4+ and CD8+ blood T cells was observed from baseline to week 6 at doses 0.1 to 3.0 mg/kg. Antigen specificity was not determined for the clonally expanded peripheral T cells. In partial responders in the 0.1-3.0 mg/kg groups, normalized peripheral clonal expansion was found to be among the lowest, especially among CD8+ T cells.

For sequencing of the TCRbeta CDR3 region, genomic DNA was extracted from the sorted cells. TCRbeta CDR3 regions were sequenced using the immunoSEQ Assay. The clones in this table, taken by TCRdb from immuneACCESS, are in-frame only. Not every clone is retained; where verified, under half of the shortfall comes from an unresolved V gene, and the cause of the rest is unknown. In this sample the table shows some 14,000 clones, approximately 80% of which occur a single time. The ten largest make up approximately 35% of the sample. The trial excluded patients who had a history of autoimmune disease or who were on systemic immunosuppression. In every dose cohort, peripheral blood was drawn for TCR sequencing at baseline, cycle 4 day 1, and cycle 7 day 1. Samples came from an open-label, multicenter, first-in-human phase I dose-escalation trial of ivuxolimab. Adults with locally advanced or metastatic melanoma, renal cell carcinoma, hepatocellular carcinoma or head and neck squamous cell carcinoma were enrolled in the trial. Before TCR sequencing, CD4+ T cells and CD8+ T cells were sorted from peripheral blood as separate populations.

The sequences come from CD4+ or CD8+ T cells sorted from blood, collected in a trial of the OX40 agonist ivuxolimab. This TCR came from an adult with an advanced solid tumor such as melanoma, head and neck, liver or kidney cancer.

The CDR3 here reads CASSVWGRGDTQYF. The DNA sequence is given as TGTGCCAGCAGCGTATGGGGCCGTGGAGATACGCAGTATTTT. The chain is encoded by TRBV9 joined to TRBJ2-3; the best D guess is TRBD1, with 5 bases matching. CDR1 and CDR2, per the germline V gene, are SGDLS and YYNGEE. V is reduced by 1 base and J by 5 bases, leaving a spacing of 11 bases between them. The CDR3 runs 14 residues from the cysteine to the phenylalanine. Only the CDR3 part of the read is kept: 42 bases, read in frame from the first base.